The 10 T cell receptor beta chains below were found in one sample sequenced in a study of blood T cell repertoires in COVID-19. Measured with immunoSEQ multiplex PCR; TCRdb has only the in-frame clones, and not every one. The repertoire includes 250,000 to 300,000 clones, 86% of them detected once, and approximately 14% sits in the top ten. The sequenced material came from peripheral blood. These receptor sequences come from a woman in her 70s with COVID-19, enrolled during active disease.

The chain has TRBV12-5 and TRBJ2-1; tentative D call: TRBD2 (6 bases). CDR1 and CDR2 from the germline V gene are LGHNT and FRNRAP. The CDR3 has 15 residues. V was shortened by 0 bases and J by 2 bases, with 8 bases between the two germline ends. The CDR3 is CASGLVWGAYNEQFF. The CDR3 region has the DNA TGTGCTAGTGGTTTGGTTTGGGGGGCCTACAATGAGCAGTTCTTC.

The chain carries TRBV27 and TRBJ1-2; D gene uncertain. The germline CDR1 and CDR2 sequences are MNHEY and SMNVEV (reference sequence). V gave up 6 bases and J gave up 6 bases, with 17 bases separating them. The CDR3 runs 14 residues. CDR3 DNA: TGTGCCAGCAGCTCCTATCAAGATCCGGATGGCTACACCTTC. It codes for CASSSYQDPDGYTF.

This chain connects TRBV6-2 or TRBV6-3 to TRBJ1-2, with 10 bases matching TRBD1. In germline, CDR1 is MNHEY, CDR2 SVGEGT. The CDR3 consists of 16 residues. The V and J ends lost 4 bases and 0 bases, in that order; junction bases with no gene match: 5. CDR3 sequence reads: CASSSPGQGPNYGYTF. The DNA of the CDR3 is TGTGCCAGCAGTTCACCGGGACAGGGGCCTAACTATGGCTACACCTTC.

The genes are TRBV2 and TRBJ1-6, with D possibly being TRBD1 (6 bases). In germline, CDR1 is SNHLY, CDR2 FYNNEI. Trimming cost V 1 base and J 10 bases, with 8 bases left between them. This CDR3 contains 13 residues. The DNA of the CDR3 is TGTGCCAGCAGTGAAGAGGGGGAATCACCCCTCCACTTT. It yields the protein CASSEEGESPLHF. Based on the CDR3 plus reference TRBV2 and TRBJ1-6, the full variable domain is EPEVTQTPSHQVTQMGQEVILRCVPISNHLYFYWYRQILGQKVEFLVSFYNNEISEKSEIFDDQFSVERPDGSNFTLKIRSTKLEDSAMYFCASSEEGESPLHFGNGTRLTVT.

This chain links TRBV21-1 with TRBJ1-1. TRBV21-1 is listed as a pseudogene. This CDR3 spans 17 amino acids. CDR3 DNA sequence: TGTGCCAGCAGCTCCGGGGGAGGATTTTCAGGGAACACTGAAGCTTTCTTT. Its protein is CASSSGGGFSGNTEAFF.

CDR3 loop: CATRPVYRVRNTGELFF. As DNA, the CDR3 is TGTGCCACCAGACCAGTATACAGGGTAAGGAACACCGGGGAGCTGTTTTTT. The chain recombines TRBV15 with TRBJ2-2, with D tentatively TRBD1 (6 bases). Germline assignment: CDR1 LNHNV and CDR2 YYDKDF (reference sequence). With 6 bases removed from V and 1 base from J, the gap between germline ends came to 18 bases. The CDR3 contains 17 residues.

For the CDR3, the DNA is TGTGCCAGTACTGGACAGGGATGGATCGGGGAGCTGTTTTTT. It translates to CASTGQGWIGELFF. The J gene is TRBJ2-2, the V gene TRBV19; 8 nucleotides agree with TRBD1. The ends lost 7 bases at V and 7 bases at J; junction bases unmatched: 8. This CDR3 spans 14 amino acids. Germline CDR1 LNHDA, CDR2 SQIVND (reference sequence).

The CDR3 DNA reads TGCGCCAGCAGCACCGGACTAGCGGGGGGAACCACCGGGGAGCTGTTTTTT. Translation: CASSTGLAGGTTGELFF. J is TRBJ2-2 and V is TRBV5-1; 14 bases are shared with TRBD2. V shed 4 bases, J shed 4 bases, and the junction held 6 bases outside the gene matches. CDR1 SGHRS and CDR2 YFSETQ come from the germline V gene. CDR3 length equals 17 residues.

This clone was recorded only once. V and J are TRBV27 and TRBJ2-7, with 7 bases matching TRBD2. V shed 2 bases, J shed 2 bases, and the junction held 3 bases outside the gene matches. Per germline, CDR1 MNHEY and CDR2 SMNVEV (reference sequence). The CDR3 contains 14 residues. This CDR3 reads CASSLAGDTYEQYF. CDR3 bases: TGTGCCAGCAGTTTAGCGGGGGATACCTACGAGCAGTACTTC.

The genes are TRBV5-6 and TRBJ2-3; 12 bases align to TRBD2. This CDR3 comprises 15 residues. From germline, CDR1 is SGHDT and CDR2 YYEEEE. The trim removed 4 bases at V and 9 bases at J, leaving 9 bases unmatched. CDR3 DNA sequence: TGTGCCAGCAGCCCCCGACTAGCGGGGGCCTTAACGCAGTATTTT. Amino acid sequence: CASSPRLAGALTQYF.